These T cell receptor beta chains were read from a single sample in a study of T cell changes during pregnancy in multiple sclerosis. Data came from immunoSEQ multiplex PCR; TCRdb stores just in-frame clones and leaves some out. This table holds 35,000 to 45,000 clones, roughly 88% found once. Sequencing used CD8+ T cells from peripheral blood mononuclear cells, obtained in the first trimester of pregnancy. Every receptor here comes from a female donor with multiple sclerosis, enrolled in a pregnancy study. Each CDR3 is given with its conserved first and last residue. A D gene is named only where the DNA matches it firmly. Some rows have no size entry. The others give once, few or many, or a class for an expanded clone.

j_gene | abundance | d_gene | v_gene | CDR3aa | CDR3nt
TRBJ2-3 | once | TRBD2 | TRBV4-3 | CASSQEGGLVMTSTDTQYF | TGCGCCAGCAGCCAAGAGGGGGGACTAGTAATGACTAGCACAGATACGCAGTATTTT
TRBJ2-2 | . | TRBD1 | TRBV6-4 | CASSGGQGYTGELFF | TGTGCCAGCAGCGGGGGACAGGGCTACACCGGGGAGCTGTTTTTT
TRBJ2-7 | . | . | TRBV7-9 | CASIGVVAYEQYF | TGTGCCAGCATAGGAGTAGTGGCCTACGAGCAGTACTTC
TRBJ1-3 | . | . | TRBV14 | CASSQGGLGNTIYF | TGTGCCAGCAGCCAAGGGGGGCTAGGAAACACCATATATTTT
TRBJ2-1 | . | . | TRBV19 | CASSMDSSSYNEQFF | TGTGCCAGTAGTATGGACTCGAGCTCCTACAATGAGCAGTTCTTC
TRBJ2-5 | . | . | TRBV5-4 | CASTPAGGSPQETQYF | TGTGCCAGCACTCCAGCCGGGGGAAGCCCACAAGAGACCCAGTACTTC
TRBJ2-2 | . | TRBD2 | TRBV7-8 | CASSLGGETLDPQRGRTGELFF | TGTGCCAGCAGCTTAGGGGGCGAAACCCTGGACCCCCAGCGGGGAAGAACCGGGGAGCTGTTTTTT
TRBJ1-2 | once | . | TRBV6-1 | CASRFRGGGYTF | TGTGCCAGCAGATTCAGGGGTGGGGGCTACACCTTC
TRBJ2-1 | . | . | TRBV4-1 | CASSQGIAVSYNEQFF | TGCGCCAGCAGCCAAGGAATAGCGGTCTCCTACAATGAGCAGTTCTTC
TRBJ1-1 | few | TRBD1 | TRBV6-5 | CASSYSGQGDAFF | TGTGCCAGCAGTTACTCGGGACAGGGAGATGCTTTCTTT
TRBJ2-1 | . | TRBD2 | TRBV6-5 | CASIPLAGAYNEQFF | TGTGCCAGCATCCCACTAGCGGGGGCCTACAATGAGCAGTTCTTC
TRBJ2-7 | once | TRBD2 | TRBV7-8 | CASSGRSGGDYEQYF | TGTGCCAGCAGCGGGAGGAGCGGGGGGGACTACGAGCAGTACTTC
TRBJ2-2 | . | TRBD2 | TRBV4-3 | CASSQTGGNTGELFF | TGCGCCAGCAGCCAGACGGGGGGGAACACCGGGGAGCTGTTTTTT
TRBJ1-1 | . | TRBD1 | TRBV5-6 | CASSSPPGQGVVEAFF | TGTGCCAGCAGCTCCCCTCCGGGACAGGGGGTTGTTGAAGCTTTCTTT
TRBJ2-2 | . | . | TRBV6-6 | CASTPYSTVDTGELFF | TGTGCCAGCACCCCCTATTCAACGGTGGACACCGGGGAGCTGTTTTTT
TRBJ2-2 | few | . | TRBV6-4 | CASSGGENTGELFF | TGTGCCAGCAGTGGCGGGGAGAACACCGGGGAGCTGTTTTTT
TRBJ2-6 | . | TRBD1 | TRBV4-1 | CASSPKGTGSSGANVLTF | TGCGCCAGCAGCCCCAAAGGGACAGGGAGCTCTGGGGCCAACGTCCTGACTTTC
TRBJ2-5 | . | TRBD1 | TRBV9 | CASGGQGGTQYF | TGTGCCAGTGGCGGACAGGGAGGGACCCAGTACTTC
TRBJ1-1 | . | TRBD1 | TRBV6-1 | CASSRGQGFTEAFF | TGTGCCAGCAGCCGCGGACAGGGGTTCACTGAAGCTTTCTTT
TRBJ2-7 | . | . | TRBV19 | CASSIYVSSYEQYF | TGTGCCAGTAGTATTTATGTGAGCTCCTACGAGCAGTACTTC
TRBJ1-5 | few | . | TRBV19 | CASSIGLTGLAQHF | TGTGCCAGTAGTATAGGCCTTACAGGGTTGGCTCAGCATTTT
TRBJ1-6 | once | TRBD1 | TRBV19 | CASSIARDRGSPLHF | TGTGCCAGTAGTATAGCCCGGGACAGGGGTTCACCCCTCCACTTT
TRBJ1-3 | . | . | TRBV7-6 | CASSLAPTGSGNTIYF | TGTGCCAGCAGCTTAGCACCAACGGGATCTGGAAACACCATATATTTT
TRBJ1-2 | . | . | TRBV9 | CASSVEGGDGNGYTF | TGTGCCAGCAGCGTTGAGGGGGGGGACGGAAATGGCTACACCTTC
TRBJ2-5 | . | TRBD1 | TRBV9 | CASSLTTGNQETQYF | TGTGCCAGCAGCCTAACGACAGGGAACCAAGAGACCCAGTACTTC
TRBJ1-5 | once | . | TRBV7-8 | CASSLAQGNNQPQHF | TGTGCCAGCAGCTTAGCTCAGGGGAACAATCAGCCCCAGCATTTT
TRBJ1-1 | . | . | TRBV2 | CASSRGGGTEAFF | TGTGCCAGCAGTCGTGGGGGGGGGACTGAAGCTTTCTTT
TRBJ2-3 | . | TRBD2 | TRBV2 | CASTKRGLAGDTDTQYF | TGTGCCAGCACCAAAAGGGGACTAGCGGGGGACACAGATACGCAGTATTTT
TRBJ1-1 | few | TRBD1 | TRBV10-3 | CAITSRDRGTEAFF | TGTGCCATAACCTCCCGAGACAGGGGGACTGAAGCTTTCTTT
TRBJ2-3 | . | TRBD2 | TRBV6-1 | CASSEGSGGGDTQYF | TGTGCCAGCAGTGAGGGTAGCGGGGGCGGGGATACGCAGTATTTT
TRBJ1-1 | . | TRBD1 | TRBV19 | CASTQGVGGWDTEAFF | TGTGCCAGTACCCAGGGGGTTGGAGGCTGGGACACTGAAGCTTTCTTT
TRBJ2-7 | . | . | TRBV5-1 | CASSLTDSWYEQYF | TGCGCCAGCAGCTTGACGGACAGCTGGTACGAGCAGTACTTC
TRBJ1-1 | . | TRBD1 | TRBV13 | CASSLLDRETEAFF | TGTGCCAGCAGCTTATTGGACAGGGAAACTGAAGCTTTCTTT